This T cell receptor beta chain was recorded in a study of long-term antiretroviral therapy in people with HIV. V lost 7 bases and J 4 bases, leaving 11 bases between the germline ends. This CDR3 region has 14 residues. CDR1 is MDHEN and CDR2 is SYDVKM in the germline V gene. This clone showed up just once. Clinicians in the United States treated all participants with HIV. Researchers report immunoSEQ v3.0 was run at survey level. Sequencing aimed at roughly 40,000-50,000 T-cell genomes per sample. Repertoires were generated with immunoSEQ multiplex PCR, while TCRdb's copy carries only in-frame clones and drops some. The sample has tens of thousands of clones, approximately 80% seen once; the top ten hold about 4.6%.

The V gene is TRBV28, the J gene TRBJ1-6; unclear D gene. The TCR originated in a man aged 25 to 40 with HIV. Here the sequenced sample was unsorted PBMCs, taken approximately 5.7 years after starting antiretroviral therapy. Here the CDR3 reads CASKKREYNSPLHF. The CDR3 DNA reads TGTGCCAGCAAAAAAAGGGAATATAATTCACCCCTCCACTTT.